The following is a T cell receptor (beta chain) sequence with its context. The antigen is not known. This record comes from a study of OX40 agonist ivuxolimab in advanced cancers. Study details: Intravenous ivuxolimab at 0.01 to 10 mg/kg was given to patients every 2 weeks. Study-wide results and limits: Also present in some nonresponders was a low level of normalized T-cell clonal expansion.

Repertoires were generated with immunoSEQ multiplex PCR, while TCRdb's copy carries only in-frame clones and drops some. This repertoire shows tens of thousands of clones, 85% to 90% found once; its top ten account for roughly 0.56%. Patients who had autoimmune disease history or got systemic immunosuppression were left out. The CDR3 length is 16 residues. The trim removed 4 bases at V and 4 bases at J, leaving 7 bases unmatched. Germline CDR1 LNHDA, CDR2 SQIVND (reference sequence). The material sequenced was CD4+ or CD8+ T cells sorted from blood, taken in a trial of the OX40 agonist ivuxolimab. This receptor was obtained from an adult with an advanced solid tumor such as melanoma, head and neck, liver or kidney cancer. The V call is TRBV19, the J call TRBJ2-2; 9 positions match TRBD1. Written as DNA, the CDR3 is TGTGCCAGTAGTAACATAGGGACAGGGCCCACCGGGGAGCTGTTTTTT. Its protein product is CASSNIGTGPTGELFF.